This entry features one T cell receptor beta chain sequence. Its target is not known. The protocol was immunoSEQ multiplex PCR, while the TCRdb copy is restricted to in-frame clones and leaves out a portion. The sample lists about 320,000 clones, over 75% occurring once. Trimming at V came to 4 bases and at J to 3 bases, leaving 6 bases not matched to a gene. The germline gives CDR1 SGHRS, CDR2 YFSETQ. The CDR3 covers 16 residues. These data originate in a study of shared clonotypes between healthy human individuals. Findings and limits, study-wide: Several donors shared about 4.5% of their naive CD4 clonotypes. The study found lower generation probabilities in non-shared clonotypes than in those shared by all four donors. Relative to memory subsets, naive subsets generally showed larger estimated richness.

The sample taken for sequencing was memory CD8+ T cells sorted from blood. Sample subset: CD45RO+ cells pooled with CCR7-negative TemRA cells. V gene TRBV5-1 combines with J gene TRBJ2-4, with 11 bases lining up with TRBD1. The receptor was isolated from a man aged 18 to 29 in good health. CDR3: CASSPDRGLGKNIQYF. CDR3 sequence (DNA): TGCGCCAGCAGCCCGGACAGGGGGCTAGGCAAAAACATTCAGTACTTC. Looking up the rest from reference TRBV5-1 and TRBJ2-4 gives the full variable domain: KAGVTQTPRYLIKTRGQQVTLSCSPISGHRSVSWYQQTPGQGLQFLFEYFSETQRNKGNFPGRFSGRQFSNSRSEMNVSTLELGDSALYLCASSPDRGLGKNIQYFGAGTRLSVL.